Below, 9 T cell receptor beta chains from the same sample are listed, as sequenced in a study of CD8 T cells in Susac syndrome. The RNA input was about 0.5 to 1 ug, and it was reverse transcribed with random hexamers. Using its own MiXCR run on the immunoSEQ multiplex PCR reads, TCRdb lists one record per CDR3 protein. This sample yields 150,000 to 200,000 distinct CDR3 sequences, of which around 94% are seen a single time; about 0.1% belongs to the top ten. Specimen: CD4+ T cells from PBMCs. These receptors all stem from a human donor with multiple sclerosis.

The V gene is TRBV6-5, the J gene TRBJ2-7; maybe TRBD2 (6 bases). CDR3 length: 14 amino acids. Deletions cut 7 bases from V and 0 bases from J, with 13 bases between. Germline V gene sequence: CDR1 MNHEY, CDR2 SVGAGI. CDR3 amino acids: CASKLARYSYEQYF. The CDR3 DNA follows: TGTGCCAGCAAGCTAGCGAGATACTCCTACGAGCAGTACTTC.

This chain uses TRBV6-2 or TRBV6-3 with TRBJ1-1; D not resolved. The CDR3 spans 12 residues. The V gene's germline CDR1 is MNHEY and CDR2 SVGEGT. V was cut by 0 bases and J by 9 bases, with 8 bases left in between. The CDR3 DNA sequence: TGTGCCAGCAGTTACTCGGGCTCGCAAGCTTTCTTT. The encoded protein is CASSYSGSQAFF.

The chain uses TRBV30 and TRBJ2-5; no firm D call. In germline, CDR1 is GTSNPN, CDR2 SVGIG (reference sequence). V lost 0 bases, J lost 7 bases, and 12 bases lay in between. The CDR3 has 13 amino acids. The CDR3 bases are TGTGCCTGGAGTGTTGACCCGGCAGGGACCCAGTACTTC. It specifies CAWSVDPAGTQYF.

The CDR3 is CASRLNPNTEAFF. CDR3 sequence (DNA): TGTGCCAGCCGCTTAAACCCGAACACTGAAGCTTTCTTT. The chain has TRBV2 and TRBJ1-1; D unresolved. The CDR3 has 13 residues. Germline V CDR1 and CDR2: SNHLY, FYNNEI. Trimming took 8 bases from V and 1 from J, leaving 11 bases between them.

This chain links TRBV20-1 with TRBJ1-1; D ambiguous. The CDR3 extends over 12 amino acids. The germline CDR1 and CDR2 sequences are DFQATT and SNEGSKA (reference sequence). Trimming cost V 3 bases and J 9 bases, with 14 bases left between them. The CDR3 region is CSASNDAPKAFF. Written as DNA, the CDR3 is TGCAGTGCTAGCAATGACGCCCCGAAAGCTTTCTTT.

The V call is TRBV30, the J call TRBJ2-5, with TRBD2 as a possible D gene (6 bases). This CDR3 contains 13 residues. The germline gives CDR1 GTSNPN, CDR2 SVGIG (reference sequence). V lost 3 bases to trimming and J lost 7 bases, with 15 bases between them. CDR3 in DNA: TGTGCCTGGAGCACTAGCCTTCGGGGGACCCAGTACTTC. Translation gives CAWSTSLRGTQYF.

The genes are TRBV7-3 and TRBJ2-5; D may correspond to TRBD1 or TRBD2 (5 bases each). The J call may be in error: the DNA end matches TRBJ2-7 better. This CDR3 is built from 14 residues. CDR1 is SGHTA, CDR2 FQGTGA, per germline. CDR3 sequence (DNA): TGTGCCAGCAGCTTACTGGGGGAGTACCACGAGCAGTACTTC. Its translation is CASSLLGEYHEQYF.

The chain links TRBV19 to TRBJ1-5; 7 bases line up with TRBD1. CDR3 length: 12 amino acids. CDR1 is LNHDA, CDR2 SQIVND, per germline (reference sequence). Germline trimming cut 10 bases from V and 4 bases from J; bases unmatched to any gene: 4. The CDR3 region has the DNA TGTGCCATATTGGGACAGAATCAGCCCCAGCATTTT. It codes for CAILGQNQPQHF.

V gene TRBV29-1 combines with J gene TRBJ2-1, with 7 nucleotides matching TRBD1. Trimming cost V 7 bases and J 10 bases; bases outside gene matches: 19. Germline loops: CDR1 SQVTM, CDR2 ANQGSEA. The CDR3 loop spans 15 amino acids. The CDR3 DNA sequence: TGCAGCGGTTCGTACACAGGGGATTCCGCTAGGGAGCAGTTCTTC. Residues: CSGSYTGDSAREQFF.